This T cell receptor beta chain was profiled in a study of early T cells in non-severe SARS-CoV-2 infection. Looking at the study overall: The study sequenced bulk RNA from unsorted whole blood, with chains unpaired.

CDR1 and CDR2 from the germline V gene are SGHTA and FQGNSA. The CDR3 has 17 residues. Trimming shortened V by 3 bases and J by 1 base, and 18 bases separated the two germline ends. Overall study findings and caveats: VDJdb matching skewed toward anti-spike CD8 responses, missing private and CD4 specificities.

Note on this clonotype: The antigen remains undetermined.

Unique molecular identifiers were affixed to single, distinct cDNA molecules. Using its own MiXCR run on the 5' RACE reads, TCRdb lists one record per CDR3 protein. The sample has approximately 100,000 distinct CDR3 sequences, about 15% seen once. The rearrangement joins TRBV7-2 to TRBJ1-1; weak D call: TRBD1 (5 bases). Sequenced input: whole blood. This receptor was identified in an adult who was a healthcare worker with PCR-confirmed SARS-CoV-2 infection or an uninfected control (not recorded which). The DNA of the CDR3 is TGTGCCAGCAGCTTCATAGGGACGGCTACCTCGAACACTGAAGCTTTCTTT. It encodes CASSFIGTATSNTEAFF.